The 23 T cell receptor beta chains below come from one sample, sequenced in a study of control samples from healthy donors and cancer patients. Measured with immunoSEQ multiplex PCR; TCRdb has only the in-frame clones, and not every one. The sample shows tens of thousands of clones, about 90% of them seen only once. The sample taken for sequencing was blood. All receptors derive from a man in his forties or fifties in good health.

This chain uses TRBV2 with TRBJ2-2; TRBD2 matches 7 bases. Germline assignment: CDR1 SNHLY and CDR2 FYNNEI. CDR3 length equals 14 residues. The trim removed 7 bases at V and 5 bases at J, leaving 7 bases unmatched. The CDR3 nucleotides read TGTGCCAGCACACCCTTGCGGGGGACCGGGGAGCTGTTTTTT. It codes for CASTPLRGTGELFF.

The chain combines TRBV10-3 with TRBJ1-4, with D unresolved. Germline CDR1 is ENHRY and CDR2 is SYGVKD. CDR3 length: 16 residues. The V end lost 3 bases, the J end lost 0 bases, and 11 bases lay between the germline ends. CDR3 in DNA: TGTGCCATCAGTGACCCTGAAGGAGCAACTAATGAAAAACTGTTTTTT. It yields the protein CAISDPEGATNEKLFF.

The chain carries TRBV12-3 or TRBV12-4 and TRBJ2-2, with D unclear. There are 13 residues in the CDR3. V lost 3 bases, J lost 3 bases, and 5 bases lay in between. The CDR3 DNA is TGTGCCAGCAGTTTTCAGTACACCGGGGAGCTGTTTTTT. Amino acids: CASSFQYTGELFF.

This chain's CDR3 is CASSLGQGVNYGYTF. CDR3 coding DNA: TGTGCCAGCAGCTTAGGACAGGGGGTTAACTATGGCTACACCTTC. The chain is built from TRBV11-2 and TRBJ1-2; 9 nucleotides line up with TRBD1. This CDR3 is 15 amino acids long. Trimming at V came to 1 base and at J to 1 base, leaving 1 base not matched to a gene. Germline CDR1 reads SGHAT; CDR2 reads FQNNGV.

The genes are TRBV5-5 and TRBJ1-2; a weak D match, TRBD1 (5 bases). Trimming shortened V by 4 bases and J by 7 bases, and 14 bases separated the two germline ends. The germline gives CDR1 SGHKS, CDR2 YYEKEE (reference sequence). The CDR3 contains 13 residues. The CDR3 protein is CASSPGQVGGYTF. The CDR3 nucleotides read TGTGCCAGCAGCCCGGGGCAGGTCGGTGGCTACACCTTC.

The rearrangement links TRBV10-1 to TRBJ1-1; weak D call: TRBD1 (6 bases). The CDR3 is 18 amino acids. Trimming removed 3 bases at V and 0 bases at J, with 20 bases between. Per germline, CDR1 WNHNN and CDR2 SYGVQD (reference sequence). The CDR3 region is CASSEPHRDTELNTEAFF. The CDR3 DNA follows: TGCGCCAGCAGTGAACCCCACCGGGACACAGAATTGAACACTGAAGCTTTCTTT.

The chain has TRBV27 and TRBJ1-2, with D possibly matching TRBD1 (6 bases). CDR1 is MNHEY, CDR2 SMNVEV, per germline (reference sequence). V was cut by 2 bases and J by 7 bases, with 14 bases left in between. The CDR3 runs 14 residues. CDR3: CASSLAMGAFGYTF. In nucleotides, the CDR3 is TGTGCCAGCAGTTTAGCCATGGGGGCCTTTGGCTACACCTTC.

V and J are TRBV10-1 and TRBJ2-1, with 10 bases that match TRBD1. The J segment lost 7 bases and the V segment lost 5 bases, leaving 8 bases of the junction unmatched. Germline V gene lookup returns CDR1 WNHNN and CDR2 SYGVQD (reference sequence). The CDR3 loop spans 15 amino acids. The CDR3 spells CASSPPGQGQNEQFF. CDR3 in DNA: TGCGCCAGCAGTCCTCCGGGACAGGGGCAGAATGAGCAGTTCTTC.

The chain recombines TRBV6-5 with TRBJ1-4; D not certain. The germline V and J ends were trimmed by 11 bases and 2 bases, with 15 bases remaining between them. Germline V lookup: CDR1 MNHEY, CDR2 SVGAGI. CDR3 length equals 14 residues. CDR3: CACRRGGTNEKLFF. Written as DNA, the CDR3 is TGTGCCTGCCGCCGAGGTGGCACTAATGAAAAACTGTTTTTT.

J is TRBJ1-1 and V is TRBV2; D is unclear. Germline V gene data show CDR1 as SNHLY and CDR2 as FYNNEI. The CDR3 sequence is 10 residues long. Trimming left V 3 bases short and J 8 bases short, with 4 bases between. The CDR3 coding sequence is TGTGCCAGCAGTGAGCTAGAAGCTTTCTTT. Residues: CASSELEAFF.

J is TRBJ2-3 and V is TRBV5-1, with unresolved D. Looked up from germline, CDR1 is SGHRS and CDR2 is YFSETQ. The germline V and J ends were trimmed by 1 base and 6 bases, with 6 bases remaining between them. The CDR3 extends over 12 amino acids. The CDR3 region has the DNA TGCGCCAGCAGCTTGATTACGGATACGCAGTATTTT. Its protein is CASSLITDTQYF.

V and J are TRBV5-1 and TRBJ2-3; 7 bases map to TRBD2. The germline gives CDR1 SGHRS, CDR2 YFSETQ. This CDR3 comprises 16 residues. The V and J ends lost 5 bases and 0 bases, in that order; junction bases with no gene match: 9. The CDR3 is CASRSASGGSTDTQYF. CDR3 in DNA: TGCGCCAGCAGATCTGCTAGCGGAGGAAGCACAGATACGCAGTATTTT.

This chain uses TRBV14 with TRBJ2-7; D might be TRBD1 (6 bases). Germline CDR1 SGHDN, CDR2 FVKESK. Deletions cut 2 bases from V and 4 bases from J, with 15 bases between. This CDR3 has 15 residues. The CDR3 here is CASSQIAGVSYEQYF. Written as DNA, the CDR3 is TGTGCCAGCAGCCAAATCGCAGGGGTTTCGTACGAGCAGTACTTC.

The genes are TRBV2 and TRBJ2-2; D call uncertain. CDR1 SNHLY and CDR2 FYNNEI come from the germline V gene. V was shortened by 4 bases and J by 3 bases, with 3 bases between the two germline ends. The CDR3 is 12 residues long. The CDR3 loop reads CASSGDTGELFF. As DNA, the CDR3 is TGTGCCAGCAGTGGGGACACCGGGGAGCTGTTTTTT.

The gene calls are TRBV9 and TRBJ2-5; TRBD2 matches 8 bases. Germline V CDR1 and CDR2: SGDLS, YYNGEE. The junction had 6 bases not matched to a gene; V was cut back by 0 bases and J by 5 bases. This CDR3 has 15 amino acids. The CDR3 loop is CASSVDGGARETQYF. DNA for the CDR3: TGTGCCAGCAGCGTAGACGGGGGGGCCAGGGAGACCCAGTACTTC.

The chain recombines TRBV30 with TRBJ2-3; possibly TRBD1 for D (7 bases). Trimming pared 8 bases from V and 2 bases from J, leaving 20 bases between. The CDR3 sequence is 15 residues long. The germline V gene has CDR1 GTSNPN and CDR2 SVGIG (reference sequence). CDR3 coding DNA: TGTGCCGGGGGGTTACGGACAGGTGTCACAGATACGCAGTATTTT. Encoded protein: CAGGLRTGVTDTQYF.

The V and J genes are TRBV9 and TRBJ2-3, with 7 bases identical to TRBD1. The germline V gene has CDR1 SGDLS and CDR2 YYNGEE. The J segment lost 2 bases and the V segment lost 1 base, leaving 4 bases of the junction unmatched. The CDR3 is 15 amino acids. CDR3 loop: CASSVRTGYTDTQYF. CDR3 DNA: TGTGCCAGCAGCGTAAGGACAGGATACACAGATACGCAGTATTTT.

This clone was detected only a few times. The rearrangement joins TRBV7-9 to TRBJ1-6; D call uncertain. This CDR3 contains 12 residues. Germline V gene data show CDR1 as SEHNR and CDR2 as FQNEAQ (reference sequence). V lost 8 bases, J lost 8 bases, and 10 bases lay in between. The CDR3: CASCHWDSPLHF. The CDR3 bases are TGTGCCAGCTGCCACTGGGATTCACCCCTCCACTTT.

The chain combines TRBV12-5 with TRBJ2-5; D gene ambiguous. Germline CDR1 is LGHNT and CDR2 is FRNRAP. V was trimmed by 2 bases and J by 4 bases, leaving 5 bases between them. This CDR3 comprises 12 residues. Here the CDR3 DNA reads TGTGCTAGTGGTTTGACGGGAGAGACCCAGTACTTC. Protein: CASGLTGETQYF.

The chain joins TRBV7-9 to TRBJ1-3; tentatively, D is TRBD1 (6 bases). Germline V lookup: CDR1 SEHNR, CDR2 FQNEAQ (reference sequence). V lost 5 bases and J lost 2, with 10 bases in between. The CDR3 sequence is 14 residues long. CDR3 residues: CASSNDRPGNTIYF. CDR3 DNA: TGTGCCAGCAGCAATGACAGGCCTGGAAACACCATATATTTT.

The chain employs TRBV5-6 and TRBJ2-7, with TRBD2 as a possible D gene (5 bases). The CDR3 is made up of 17 amino acids. Trimming shortened V by 4 bases and J by 3 bases, and 23 bases separated the two germline ends. Germline-derived CDR1 and CDR2 are SGHDT and YYEEEE. CDR3 nucleotide sequence: TGTGCCAGCAGCACTCTCCGAGCCGGGGAGTGGAACTACGAGCAGTACTTC. It is translated as CASSTLRAGEWNYEQYF.

V gene TRBV5-4 combines with J gene TRBJ1-1; a possible D gene is TRBD1 (5 bases). The V and J ends lost 1 base and 1 base respectively, with 5 bases between them. The CDR3 length is 13 residues. The germline V gene encodes CDR1 SGHNT and CDR2 YYREEE (reference sequence). The CDR3 reads CASSLTGNTEAFF. DNA of the CDR3: TGTGCCAGCAGCTTGACAGGGAACACTGAAGCTTTCTTT.

The chain carries TRBV11-2 and TRBJ2-7; D unclear. Per germline, CDR1 SGHAT and CDR2 FQNNGV. CDR3 length: 16 amino acids. The V end was cut by 2 bases, the J end by 1 base, with 15 bases between. The CDR3 sequence is CASSLSKGHGSYEQYF. CDR3 nucleotide sequence: TGTGCCAGCAGCTTAAGCAAGGGCCATGGGTCCTACGAGCAGTACTTC.